These 14 T cell receptor beta chains originate from one sample sequenced in a study of memory CD4+ T cells and cytomegalovirus serostatus. The repertoire was sequenced with immunoSEQ multiplex PCR; TCRdb's copy has only in-frame clones and lacks some. The table records about 59,000 clones, 80% to 85% of them present only once. The sort gate was single viable CD3+CD4+CD8-CD45RO+ cells for memory CD4+ T cells. The sample comprised memory CD4+ T cells from blood. These receptors all stem from an adult in good health and CMV-seronegative.

The gene calls are TRBV5-1 and TRBJ1-2; 7 nucleotides align to TRBD1. The CDR3 has 13 amino acids. Trimming took 4 bases from V and 6 from J; bases not matched to a gene: 6. Germline lookup yields CDR1 SGHRS and CDR2 YFSETQ. The DNA for the CDR3 is TGCGCCAGCAGCGCCGACAGGGTTCATGGCTACACCTTC. It codes for CASSADRVHGYTF.

This chain links TRBV5-3 with TRBJ2-1, with 10 bases that match TRBD2. TRBV5-3 is reported as an ORF; its role is uncertain. CDR3 length equals 16 residues. V dropped 4 bases and J dropped 9; count of bases not matched to a gene: 13. As DNA, the CDR3 is TGTGCCAGAAGCCCGACCGGCCTAGCGGGAGCGTGTGAGCAGTTCTTC. Protein: CARSPTGLAGACEQFF.

This clone was detected only once. V and J are TRBV7-3 and TRBJ1-1, with D possibly being TRBD1 (5 bases). The CDR3 consists of 14 residues. CDR1 SGHTA and CDR2 FQGTGA come from the germline V gene. Trimming stripped 3 bases from V and 6 bases from J, with 14 bases between. CDR3 sequence: CASSLEGPQAEAFF. The DNA for the CDR3 is TGTGCCAGCAGCTTGGAGGGGCCCCAGGCTGAAGCTTTCTTT. Full variable domain (missing parts from reference TRBV7-3 and TRBJ1-1): GAGVSQTPSNKVTEKGKYVELRCDPISGHTALYWYRQSLGQGPEFLIYFQGTGAADDSGLPNDRFFAVRPEGSVSTLKIQRTERGDSAVYLCASSLEGPQAEAFFGQGTRLTVV.

The chain is built from TRBV6-1 and TRBJ2-3; D gene unclear. Trimming stripped 7 bases from V and 1 base from J, with 3 bases between. The CDR3 runs to 11 residues. Germline values: CDR1 MNHNS, CDR2 SASEGT. The DNA for the CDR3 is TGTGCCAGCACGCGCACAGATACGCAGTATTTT. Translation: CASTRTDTQYF.

This clone occurred a few times. Written as DNA, the CDR3 is TGTGCCAGCAGCACAACTAGCGGGAGAAACCAAGAGACCCAGTACTTC. Its protein product is CASSTTSGRNQETQYF. This chain connects TRBV9 to TRBJ2-5; 11 nucleotides align to TRBD2. This CDR3 region has 16 residues. Germline V CDR1 and CDR2: SGDLS, YYNGEE. J was trimmed by 0 bases and V by 4 bases; bases with no gene match: 5.

V and J are TRBV7-9 and TRBJ1-4; a possible D gene is TRBD1 (6 bases). From germline, CDR1 is SEHNR and CDR2 FQNEAQ (reference sequence). The CDR3 runs 14 residues. Trimming took off 5 bases at V and 7 bases at J, with 14 bases between the two ends. This CDR3 is CASSRGGDGEKLFF. The CDR3 nucleotides are TGTGCCAGCAGCCGAGGGGGGGATGGTGAAAAACTGTTTTTT.

The chain is built from TRBV30 and TRBJ2-7, with 8 bases fitting TRBD1. With V trimmed by 0 bases and J by 5 bases, 9 bases remained unmatched. Germline values: CDR1 GTSNPN, CDR2 SVGIG (reference sequence). The CDR3 runs 15 residues. As DNA, the CDR3 is TGTGCCTGGAGTGTACGACTGCTACAGGGGGACGAGCAGTACTTC. Amino acids: CAWSVRLLQGDEQYF.

This clone was seen only once. The gene calls are TRBV7-2 and TRBJ2-1, with 11 bases fitting TRBD2. The V and J ends lost 5 bases and 12 bases, in that order; junction bases with no gene match: 6. This CDR3 comprises 13 residues. Germline V lookup: CDR1 SGHTA, CDR2 FQGNSA. CDR3 nucleotides: TGTGCCAGCAGCCCGGGACTAGCGGCAGGGCAGTTCTTC. It translates to CASSPGLAAGQFF.

In nucleotides, the CDR3 is TGTGCCAGCAGCCGGCAGGGGGAGGGTGAAAAACTGTTTTTT. Translation: CASSRQGEGEKLFF. This chain links TRBV4-2 with TRBJ1-4; 7 bases fit TRBD1. V trimming: 4 bases; J trimming: 7 bases; junction bases outside the gene matches: 6. Germline V gene lookup returns CDR1 LGHNA and CDR2 YNFKEQ. CDR3 length: 14 amino acids.

The genes are TRBV6-1 and TRBJ1-4; D may be TRBD1 (6 bases). The CDR3 spans 15 residues. CDR1 and CDR2 from the germline V gene are MNHNS and SASEGT. V was clipped by 7 bases and J by 0 bases, with 12 bases between them. In DNA form, the CDR3 reads TGTGCCAGCATCAAAGGGGGGGCAACTAATGAAAAACTGTTTTTT. Protein sequence: CASIKGGATNEKLFF.

The chain has TRBV7-3 and TRBJ2-1, with 7 bases that match TRBD1. CDR3 length equals 17 residues. After removal of 4 bases from V and 8 bases from J, the junction contained 17 bases not matched to a gene. Germline V gene lookup returns CDR1 SGHTA and CDR2 FQGTGA. CDR3 loop: CASSSRVGGPGLDEQFF. The CDR3 DNA reads as TGTGCCAGCAGCTCACGTGTAGGGGGCCCGGGCTTGGATGAGCAGTTCTTC. Variable domain in full (rest from reference TRBV7-3 and TRBJ2-1): GAGVSQTPSNKVTEKGKYVELRCDPISGHTALYWYRQSLGQGPEFLIYFQGTGAADDSGLPNDRFFAVRPEGSVSTLKIQRTERGDSAVYLCASSSRVGGPGLDEQFFGPGTRLTVL.

The V gene is TRBV4-2, the J gene TRBJ2-5; 8 bases align to TRBD1. CDR1 and CDR2 (germline): LGHNA, YNFKEQ. The CDR3 contains 16 residues. Germline trimming cut 0 bases from V and 2 bases from J; bases unmatched to any gene: 5. The CDR3 here is CASSQDSGTGQETQYF. CDR3 nucleotides: TGTGCCAGCAGCCAAGATTCTGGGACAGGACAAGAGACCCAGTACTTC.

Here the CDR3 reads CASSRTSGNTGELFF. Written as DNA, the CDR3 is TGTGCCAGCAGCAGGACTAGCGGTAACACCGGGGAGCTGTTTTTT. The rearrangement joins TRBV5-4 to TRBJ2-2, with 10 bases lining up with TRBD2. The junction had 2 bases not matched to a gene; V was cut back by 4 bases and J by 2 bases. The germline V gene has CDR1 SGHNT and CDR2 YYREEE (reference sequence). The CDR3 has 15 amino acids.

J is TRBJ2-5 and V is TRBV5-1, with 9 bases fitting TRBD2. The CDR3 contains 13 residues. The ends lost 7 bases at V and 5 bases at J; junction bases unmatched: 6. CDR1 and CDR2 from the germline V gene are SGHRS and YFSETQ. CDR3 sequence reads: CASRLAAGETQYF. DNA of the CDR3: TGCGCCAGCCGACTAGCGGCAGGGGAGACCCAGTACTTC.